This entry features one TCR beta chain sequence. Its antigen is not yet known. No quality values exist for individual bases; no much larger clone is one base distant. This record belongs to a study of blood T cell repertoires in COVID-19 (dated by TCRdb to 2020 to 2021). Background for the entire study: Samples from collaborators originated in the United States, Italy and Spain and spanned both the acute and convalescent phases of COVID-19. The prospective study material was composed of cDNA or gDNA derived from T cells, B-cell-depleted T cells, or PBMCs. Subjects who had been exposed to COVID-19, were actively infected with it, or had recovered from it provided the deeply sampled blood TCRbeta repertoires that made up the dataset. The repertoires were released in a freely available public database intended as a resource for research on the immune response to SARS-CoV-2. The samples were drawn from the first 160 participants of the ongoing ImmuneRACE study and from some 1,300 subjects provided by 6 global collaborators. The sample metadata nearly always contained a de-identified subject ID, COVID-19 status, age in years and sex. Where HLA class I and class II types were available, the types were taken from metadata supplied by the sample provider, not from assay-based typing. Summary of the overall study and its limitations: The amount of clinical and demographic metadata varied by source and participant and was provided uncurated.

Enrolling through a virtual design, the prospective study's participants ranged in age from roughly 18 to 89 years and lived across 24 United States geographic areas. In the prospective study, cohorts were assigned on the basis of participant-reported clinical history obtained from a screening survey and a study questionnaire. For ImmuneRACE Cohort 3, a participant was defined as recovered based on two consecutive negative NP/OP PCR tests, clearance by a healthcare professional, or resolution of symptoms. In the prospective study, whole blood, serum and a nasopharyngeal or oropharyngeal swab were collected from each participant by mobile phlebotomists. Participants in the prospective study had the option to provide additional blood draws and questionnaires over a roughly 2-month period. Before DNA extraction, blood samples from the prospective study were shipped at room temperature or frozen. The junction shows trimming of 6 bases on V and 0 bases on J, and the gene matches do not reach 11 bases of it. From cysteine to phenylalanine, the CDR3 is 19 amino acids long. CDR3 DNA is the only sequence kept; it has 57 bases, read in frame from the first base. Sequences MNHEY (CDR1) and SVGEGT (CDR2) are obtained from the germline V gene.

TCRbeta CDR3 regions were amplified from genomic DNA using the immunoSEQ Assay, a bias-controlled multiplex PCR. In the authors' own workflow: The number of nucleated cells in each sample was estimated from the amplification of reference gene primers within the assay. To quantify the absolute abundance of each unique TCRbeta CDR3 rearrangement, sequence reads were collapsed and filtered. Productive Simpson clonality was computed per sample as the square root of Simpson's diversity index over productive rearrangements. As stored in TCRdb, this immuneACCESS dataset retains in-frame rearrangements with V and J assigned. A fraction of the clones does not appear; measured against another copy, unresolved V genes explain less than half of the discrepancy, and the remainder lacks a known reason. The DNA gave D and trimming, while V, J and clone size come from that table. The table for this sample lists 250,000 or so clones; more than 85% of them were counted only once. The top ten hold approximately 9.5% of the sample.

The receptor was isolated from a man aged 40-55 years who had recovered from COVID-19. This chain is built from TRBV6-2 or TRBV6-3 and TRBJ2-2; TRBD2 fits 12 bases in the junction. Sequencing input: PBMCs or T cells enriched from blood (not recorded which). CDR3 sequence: CASSPGTSGWEPNTGELFF. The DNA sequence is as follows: TGTGCCAGCAGCCCCGGGACTAGCGGGTGGGAACCGAACACCGGGGAGCTGTTTTTT.